This T cell receptor beta chain was profiled in a study of blood T cell repertoires in COVID-19. Across the whole study: The cDNA or gDNA used as material had been derived from T cells, B-cell-depleted T cells, or PBMCs.

The assay was immunoSEQ multiplex PCR, and TCRdb's table has in-frame clones only and misses some. The sample holds hundreds of thousands of clones, 85% seen once. The CDR3 length is 10 residues. The sample consisted of peripheral blood. The receptor was derived from a man aged 50 to 60 with COVID-19, enrolled during active disease. The rearrangement joins TRBV21-1 to TRBJ1-1; the D segment call TRBD1 is taken from the table without a DNA check. TRBV21-1 is a known pseudogene. The CDR3 sequence: CASSHTQGFF. CDR3 nucleotide sequence: TGTGCCAGCAGCCACACACAGGGGTTCTTT.